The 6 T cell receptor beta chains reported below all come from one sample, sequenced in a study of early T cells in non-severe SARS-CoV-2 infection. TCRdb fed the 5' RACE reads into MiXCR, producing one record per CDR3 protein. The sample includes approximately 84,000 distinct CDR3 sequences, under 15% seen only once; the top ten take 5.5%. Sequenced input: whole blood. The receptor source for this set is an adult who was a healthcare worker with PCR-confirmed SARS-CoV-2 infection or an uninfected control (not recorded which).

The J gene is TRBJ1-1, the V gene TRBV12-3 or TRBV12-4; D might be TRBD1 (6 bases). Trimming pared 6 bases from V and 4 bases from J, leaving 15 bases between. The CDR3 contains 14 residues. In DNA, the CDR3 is TGTGCCAGCAGGAACAGGGCGAGGAGCACTGAAGCTTTCTTT. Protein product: CASRNRARSTEAFF.

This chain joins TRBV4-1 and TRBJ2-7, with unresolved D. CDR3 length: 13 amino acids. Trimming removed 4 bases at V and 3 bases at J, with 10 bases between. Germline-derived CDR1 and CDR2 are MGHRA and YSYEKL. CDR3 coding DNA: TGCGCCAGCAGCCGAGACCTTAGCTACGAGCAGTACTTC. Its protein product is CASSRDLSYEQYF.

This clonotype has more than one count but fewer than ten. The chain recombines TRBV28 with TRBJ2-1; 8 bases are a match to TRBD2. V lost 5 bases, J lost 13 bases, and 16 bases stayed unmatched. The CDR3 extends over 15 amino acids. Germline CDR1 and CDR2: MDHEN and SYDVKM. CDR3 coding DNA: TGTGCCAGCAGTCCCCCCGGTGGGCTAGCGGGCGTTCAGTTCTTC. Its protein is CASSPPGGLAGVQFF.

Here the CDR3 DNA reads TGTGCCAGCAGCTTATTTTGGGGACCGAGCTCCTACAATGAGCAGTTCTTC. The encoded protein is CASSLFWGPSSYNEQFF. The rearrangement links TRBV7-2 to TRBJ2-1, with D perhaps matching TRBD1 or TRBD2 (5 bases each). The germline V and J ends were trimmed by 2 bases and 0 bases, with 14 bases remaining between them. This CDR3 has 17 amino acids. Germline lookup yields CDR1 SGHTA and CDR2 FQGNSA. Together with reference TRBV7-2 and TRBJ2-1, the CDR3 gives the full variable domain: GAGVSQSPSNKVTEKGKDVELRCDPISGHTALYWYRQSLGQGLEFLIYFQGNSAPDKSGLPSDRFSAERTGGSVSTLTIQRTQQEDSAVYLCASSLFWGPSSYNEQFFGPGTRLTVL.

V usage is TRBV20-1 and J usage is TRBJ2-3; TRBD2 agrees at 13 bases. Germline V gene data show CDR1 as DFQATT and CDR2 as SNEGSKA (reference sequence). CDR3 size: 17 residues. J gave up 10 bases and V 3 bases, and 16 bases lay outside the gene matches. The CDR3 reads CSASTSGRAGRLLSQYF. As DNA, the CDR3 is TGCAGTGCTAGCACTAGCGGGAGGGCCGGGCGTCTACTCTCGCAGTATTTT.

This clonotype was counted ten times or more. The DNA for the CDR3 is TGCGCCAGCAGACATCGGGACAATGAAAAACTGTTTTTT. Translated: CASRHRDNEKLFF. V is TRBV5-1 and J is TRBJ1-4; TRBD1 is a possible D gene (5 bases). This CDR3 region has 13 residues. Germline loops: CDR1 SGHRS, CDR2 YFSETQ. With 5 bases removed from V and 5 bases from J, the gap between germline ends came to 10 bases.